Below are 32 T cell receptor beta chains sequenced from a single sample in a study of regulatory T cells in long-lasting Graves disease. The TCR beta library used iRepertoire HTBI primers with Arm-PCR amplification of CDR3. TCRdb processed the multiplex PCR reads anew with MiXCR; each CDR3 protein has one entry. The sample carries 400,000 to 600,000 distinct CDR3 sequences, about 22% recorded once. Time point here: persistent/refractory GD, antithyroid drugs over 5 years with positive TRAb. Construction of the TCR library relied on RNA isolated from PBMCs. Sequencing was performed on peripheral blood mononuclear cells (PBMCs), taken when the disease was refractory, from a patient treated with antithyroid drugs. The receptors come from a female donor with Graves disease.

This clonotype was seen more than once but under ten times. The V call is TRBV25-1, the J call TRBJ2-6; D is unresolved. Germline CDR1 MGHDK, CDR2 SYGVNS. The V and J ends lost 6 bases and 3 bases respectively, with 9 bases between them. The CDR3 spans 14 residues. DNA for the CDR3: TGTGCCAGCAGCCCCACCGGTGGGGCCAACGTCCTGACTTTC. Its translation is CASSPTGGANVLTF.

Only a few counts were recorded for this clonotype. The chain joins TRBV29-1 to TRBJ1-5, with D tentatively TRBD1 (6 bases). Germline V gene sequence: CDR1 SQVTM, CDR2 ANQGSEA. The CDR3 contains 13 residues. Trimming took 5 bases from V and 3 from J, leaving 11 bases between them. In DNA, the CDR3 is TGCAGCGTTACGACAGGCCCCAATCAGCCCCAGCATTTT. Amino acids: CSVTTGPNQPQHF.

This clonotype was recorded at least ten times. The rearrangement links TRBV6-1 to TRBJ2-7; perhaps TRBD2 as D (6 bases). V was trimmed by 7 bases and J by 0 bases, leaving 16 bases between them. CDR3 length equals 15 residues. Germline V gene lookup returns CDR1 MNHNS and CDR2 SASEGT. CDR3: CASTKPGLSSYEQYF. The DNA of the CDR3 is TGTGCCAGCACCAAACCGGGACTTTCCTCCTACGAGCAGTACTTC.

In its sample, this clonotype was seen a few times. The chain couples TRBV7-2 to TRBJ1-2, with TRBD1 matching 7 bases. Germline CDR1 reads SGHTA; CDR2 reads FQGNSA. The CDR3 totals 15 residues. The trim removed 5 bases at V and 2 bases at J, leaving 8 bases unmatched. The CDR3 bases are TGTGCCAGCAGCCACCAATGGACAGGCAACTATGGCTACACCTTC. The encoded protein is CASSHQWTGNYGYTF.

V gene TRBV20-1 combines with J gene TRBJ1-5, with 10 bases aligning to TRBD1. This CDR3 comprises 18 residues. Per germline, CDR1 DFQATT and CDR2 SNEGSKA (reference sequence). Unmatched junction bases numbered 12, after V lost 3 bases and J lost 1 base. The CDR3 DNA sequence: TGCAGTGCTAGGCGGGCGGACAGGGGGTTTAGCAGCAATCAGCCCCAGCATTTT. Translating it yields CSARRADRGFSSNQPQHF.

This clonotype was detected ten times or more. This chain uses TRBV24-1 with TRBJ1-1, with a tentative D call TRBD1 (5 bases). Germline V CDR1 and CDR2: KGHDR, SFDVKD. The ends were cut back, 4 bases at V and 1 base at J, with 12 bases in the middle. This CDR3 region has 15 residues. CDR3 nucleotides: TGTGCCACCAGTGACCCAGGGAGGCCGAACACTGAAGCTTTCTTT. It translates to CATSDPGRPNTEAFF.

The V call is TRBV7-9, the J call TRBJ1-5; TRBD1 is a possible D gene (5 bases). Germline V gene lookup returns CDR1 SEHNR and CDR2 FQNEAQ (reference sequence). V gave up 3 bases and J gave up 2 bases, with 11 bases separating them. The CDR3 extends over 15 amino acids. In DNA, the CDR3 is TGTGCCAGCAGCTTTGGAGGGGAGGGCAATCAGCCCCAGCATTTT. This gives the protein CASSFGGEGNQPQHF.

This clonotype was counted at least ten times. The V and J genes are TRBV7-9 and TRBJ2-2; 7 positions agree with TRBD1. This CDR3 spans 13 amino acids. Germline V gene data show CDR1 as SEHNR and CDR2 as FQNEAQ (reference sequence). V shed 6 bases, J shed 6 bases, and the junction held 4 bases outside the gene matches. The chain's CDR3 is CASREQGSGELFF. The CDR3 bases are TGTGCCAGCAGGGAACAGGGGTCCGGGGAGCTGTTTTTT. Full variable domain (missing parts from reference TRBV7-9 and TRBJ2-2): DTGVSQNPRHKITKRGQNVTFRCDPISEHNRLYWYRQTLGQGPEFLTYFQNEAQLEKSRLLSDRFSAERPKGSFSTLEIQRTEQGDSAMYLCASREQGSGELFFGEGSRLTVL.

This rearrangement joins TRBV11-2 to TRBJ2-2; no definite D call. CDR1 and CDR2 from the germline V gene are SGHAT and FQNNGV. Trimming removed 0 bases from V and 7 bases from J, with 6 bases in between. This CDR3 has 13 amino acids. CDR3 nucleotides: TGTGCCAGCAGCTTAGAAAGATTCGGGGAGCTGTTTTTT. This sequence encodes CASSLERFGELFF.

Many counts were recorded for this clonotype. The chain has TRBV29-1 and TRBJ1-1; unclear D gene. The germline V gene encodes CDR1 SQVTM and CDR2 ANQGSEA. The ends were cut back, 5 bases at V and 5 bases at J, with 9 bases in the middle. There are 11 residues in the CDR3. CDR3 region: CSVNVWTEAFF. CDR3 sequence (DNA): TGCAGCGTTAACGTCTGGACTGAAGCTTTCTTT. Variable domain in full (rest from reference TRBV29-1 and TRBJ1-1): SAVISQKPSRDICQRGTSLTIQCQVDSQVTMMFWYRQQPGQSLTLIATANQGSEATYESGFVIDKFPISRPNLTFSTLTVSNMSPEDSSIYLCSVNVWTEAFFGQGTRLTVV.

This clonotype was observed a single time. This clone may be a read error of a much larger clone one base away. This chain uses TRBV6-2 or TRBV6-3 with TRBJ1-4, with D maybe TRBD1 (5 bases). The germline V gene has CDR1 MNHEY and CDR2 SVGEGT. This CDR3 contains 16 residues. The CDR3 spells CASSYSTGVIEEKQFF. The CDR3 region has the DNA TGTGCCAGCAGTTACTCCACGGGGGTGATTGAAGAAAAACAGTTTTTT.

The DNA for the CDR3 is TGTGCCAGCAGCTCCGGCTGGGGAGTACCCACTGAAGCTTTCTTT. It yields the protein CASSSGWGVPTEAFF. This chain joins TRBV7-9 and TRBJ1-1; no clear D gene. From germline, CDR1 is SEHNR and CDR2 FQNEAQ (reference sequence). V lost 4 bases and J 4 bases, leaving 16 bases between the germline ends. The CDR3 contains 15 residues.

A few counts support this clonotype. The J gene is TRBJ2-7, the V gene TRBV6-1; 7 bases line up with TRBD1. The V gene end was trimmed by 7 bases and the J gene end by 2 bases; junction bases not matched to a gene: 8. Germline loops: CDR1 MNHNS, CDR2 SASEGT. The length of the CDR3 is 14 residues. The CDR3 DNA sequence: TGTGCCAGCACCCCGGACAGGCAGACCTACGAGCAGTACTTC. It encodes CASTPDRQTYEQYF.

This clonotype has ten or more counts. CDR3 protein: CASSPLNGLAESYEQYF. CDR3 bases: TGTGCCAGCAGTCCACTCAATGGGCTAGCGGAATCCTACGAGCAGTACTTC. The genes are TRBV28 and TRBJ2-7; 7 nucleotides line up with TRBD2. This CDR3 spans 17 amino acids. Germline V gene data show CDR1 as MDHEN and CDR2 as SYDVKM. V lost 5 bases to trimming and J lost 1 base; unmatched junction nucleotides: 14. Full variable domain (rest looked up from reference TRBV28 and TRBJ2-7): DVKVTQSSRYLVKRTGEKVFLECVQDMDHENMFWYRQDPGLGLRLIYFSYDVKMKEKGDIPEGYSVSREKKERFSLILESASTNQTSMYLCASSPLNGLAESYEQYFGPGTRLTVT.

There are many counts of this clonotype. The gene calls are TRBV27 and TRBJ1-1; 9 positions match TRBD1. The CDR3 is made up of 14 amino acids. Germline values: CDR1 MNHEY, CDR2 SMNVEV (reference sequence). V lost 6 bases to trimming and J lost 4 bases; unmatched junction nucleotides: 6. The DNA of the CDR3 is TGTGCCAGCAGGACAGGGGGATGGGGCACTGAAGCTTTCTTT. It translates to CASRTGGWGTEAFF.

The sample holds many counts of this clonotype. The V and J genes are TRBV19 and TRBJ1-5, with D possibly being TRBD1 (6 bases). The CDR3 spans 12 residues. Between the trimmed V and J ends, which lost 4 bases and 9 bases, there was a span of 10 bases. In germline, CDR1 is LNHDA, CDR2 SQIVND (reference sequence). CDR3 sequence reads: CASSTQQGPQHF. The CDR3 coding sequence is TGTGCCAGTAGTACCCAACAGGGGCCCCAGCATTTT.

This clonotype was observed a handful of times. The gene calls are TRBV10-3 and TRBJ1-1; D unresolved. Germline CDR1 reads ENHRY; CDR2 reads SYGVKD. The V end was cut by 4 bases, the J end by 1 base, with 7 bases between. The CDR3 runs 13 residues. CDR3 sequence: CAISATENTEAFF. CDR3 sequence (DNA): TGTGCCATCAGTGCTACAGAGAACACTGAAGCTTTCTTT.

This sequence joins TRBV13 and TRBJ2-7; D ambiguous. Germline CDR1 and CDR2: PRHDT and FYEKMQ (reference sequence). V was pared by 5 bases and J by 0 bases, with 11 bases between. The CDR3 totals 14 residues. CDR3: CASSLVTLSYEQYF. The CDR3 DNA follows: TGTGCCAGCAGCCTCGTGACCCTCTCCTACGAGCAGTACTTC.

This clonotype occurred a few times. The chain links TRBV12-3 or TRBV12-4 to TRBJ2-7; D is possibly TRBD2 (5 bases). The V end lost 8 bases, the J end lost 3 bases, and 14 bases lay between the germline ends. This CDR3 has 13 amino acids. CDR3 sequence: CASRETVDYEQYF. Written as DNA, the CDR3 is TGTGCCAGCCGGGAAACCGTCGACTACGAGCAGTACTTC.

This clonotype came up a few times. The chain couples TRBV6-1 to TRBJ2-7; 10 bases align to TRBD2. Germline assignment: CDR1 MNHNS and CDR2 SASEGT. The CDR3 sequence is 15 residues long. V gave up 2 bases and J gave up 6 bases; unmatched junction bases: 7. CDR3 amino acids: CASSESGTSVTEQYF. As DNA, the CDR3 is TGTGCCAGCAGTGAATCCGGGACTAGCGTCACCGAGCAGTACTTC.

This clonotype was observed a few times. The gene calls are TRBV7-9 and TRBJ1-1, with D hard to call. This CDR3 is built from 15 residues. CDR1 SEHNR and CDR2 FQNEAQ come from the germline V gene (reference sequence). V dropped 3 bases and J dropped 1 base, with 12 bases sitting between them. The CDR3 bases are TGTGCCAGCAGCTTGGATGGGTCAGGGAACACTGAAGCTTTCTTT. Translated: CASSLDGSGNTEAFF.

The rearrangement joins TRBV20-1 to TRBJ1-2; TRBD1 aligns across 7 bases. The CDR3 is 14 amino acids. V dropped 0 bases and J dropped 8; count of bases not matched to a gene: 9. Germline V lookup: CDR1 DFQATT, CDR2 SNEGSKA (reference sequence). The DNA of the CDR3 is TGCAGTGCTAGAGATAACAGGGGAGTTTACGGCTACACCTTC. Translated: CSARDNRGVYGYTF.

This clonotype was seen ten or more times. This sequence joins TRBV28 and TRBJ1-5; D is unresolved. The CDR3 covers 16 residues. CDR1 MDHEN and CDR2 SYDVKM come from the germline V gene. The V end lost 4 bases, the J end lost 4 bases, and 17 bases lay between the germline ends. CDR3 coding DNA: TGTGCCAGCAGTTGGAAAACAGTGATCTTAAATCAGCCCCAGCATTTT. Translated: CASSWKTVILNQPQHF.

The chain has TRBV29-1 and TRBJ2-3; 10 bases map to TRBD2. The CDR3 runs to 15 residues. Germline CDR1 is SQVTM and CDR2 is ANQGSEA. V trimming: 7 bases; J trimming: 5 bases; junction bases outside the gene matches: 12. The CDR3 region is CSGELAGSIGDTQYF. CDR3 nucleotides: TGCAGCGGCGAACTAGCGGGGTCAATTGGAGATACGCAGTATTTT.

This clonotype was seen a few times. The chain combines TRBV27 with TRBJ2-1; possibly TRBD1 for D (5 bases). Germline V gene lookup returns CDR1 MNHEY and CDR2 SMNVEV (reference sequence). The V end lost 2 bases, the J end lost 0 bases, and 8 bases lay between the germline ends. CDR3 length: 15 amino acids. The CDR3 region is CASSLRGYSYNEQFF. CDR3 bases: TGTGCCAGCAGTTTAAGGGGATACTCCTACAATGAGCAGTTCTTC.

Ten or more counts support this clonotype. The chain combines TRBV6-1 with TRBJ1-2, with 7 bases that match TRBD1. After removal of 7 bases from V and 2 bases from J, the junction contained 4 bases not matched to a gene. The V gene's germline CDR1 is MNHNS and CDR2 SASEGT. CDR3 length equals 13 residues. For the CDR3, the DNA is TGTGCCAGCAACAGGGGAGGAAACTATGGCTACACCTTC. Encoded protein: CASNRGGNYGYTF.

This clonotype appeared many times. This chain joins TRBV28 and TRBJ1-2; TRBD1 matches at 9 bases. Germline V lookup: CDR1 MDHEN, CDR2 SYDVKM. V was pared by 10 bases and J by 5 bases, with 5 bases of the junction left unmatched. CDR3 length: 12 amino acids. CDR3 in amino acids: CAIEQGAYGYTF. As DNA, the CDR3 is TGTGCCATCGAACAGGGGGCTTATGGCTACACCTTC.

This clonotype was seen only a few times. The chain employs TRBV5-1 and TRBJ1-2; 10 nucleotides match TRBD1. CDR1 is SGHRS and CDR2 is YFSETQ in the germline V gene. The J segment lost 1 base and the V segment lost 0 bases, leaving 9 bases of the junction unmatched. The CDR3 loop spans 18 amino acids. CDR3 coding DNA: TGCGCCAGCAGCTTGGCGGGGGGACAGGGGCCCCATAACTATGGCTACACCTTC. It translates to CASSLAGGQGPHNYGYTF.

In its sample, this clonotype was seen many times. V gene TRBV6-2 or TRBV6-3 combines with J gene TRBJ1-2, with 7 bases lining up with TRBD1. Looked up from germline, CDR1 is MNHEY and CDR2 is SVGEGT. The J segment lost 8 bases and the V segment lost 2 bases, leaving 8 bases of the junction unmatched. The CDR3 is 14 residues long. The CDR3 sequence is CASSYTDRAGGYTF. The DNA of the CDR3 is TGTGCCAGCAGTTACACTGACAGGGCAGGAGGCTACACCTTC.

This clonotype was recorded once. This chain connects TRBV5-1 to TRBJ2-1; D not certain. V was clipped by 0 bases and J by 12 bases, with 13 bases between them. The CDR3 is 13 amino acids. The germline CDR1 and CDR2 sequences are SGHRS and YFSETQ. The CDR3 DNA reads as TGCGCCAGCAGCTTGGATACGGGTGCTTGGCAGTTCTTC. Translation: CASSLDTGAWQFF.

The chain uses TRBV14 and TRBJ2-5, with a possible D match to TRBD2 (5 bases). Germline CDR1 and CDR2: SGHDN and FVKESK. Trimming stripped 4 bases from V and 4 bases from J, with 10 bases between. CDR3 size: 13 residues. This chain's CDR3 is CASSPGWGETQYF. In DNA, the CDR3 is TGTGCCAGCAGCCCGGGATGGGGAGAGACCCAGTACTTC.

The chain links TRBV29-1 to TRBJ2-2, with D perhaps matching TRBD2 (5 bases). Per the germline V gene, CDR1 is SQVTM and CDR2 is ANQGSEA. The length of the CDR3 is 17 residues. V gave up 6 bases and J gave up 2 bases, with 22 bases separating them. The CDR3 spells CSVLLYSPSTNTGELFF. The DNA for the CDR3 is TGCAGCGTCTTGTTATATTCGCCTAGCACTAACACCGGGGAGCTGTTTTTT.